The 8 T cell receptor beta chains reported below all come from one sample, sequenced in a study of early T cells in non-severe SARS-CoV-2 infection (dated by TCRdb to about 2021). Library construction relied on 5' RACE. TCRdb lists the instrument as NextSeq 500. TCRdb redid the processing of the public reads, applying fastp at Q25 and MiXCR, and retained in-frame beta chains. Under each unique CDR3 protein, matching rows form one entry showing the most common genes and DNA. In all, the sample holds roughly 90,000 distinct CDR3 sequences, and roughly 14% of those were seen once. The ten top clones hold just under 0.6% of the sample. Sequenced input: whole blood. These receptors were obtained from an adult who was a healthcare worker with PCR-confirmed SARS-CoV-2 infection or an uninfected control (not recorded which).

This chain links TRBV7-8 with TRBJ2-3; weak D call: TRBD2 (5 bases). The germline V gene has CDR1 SGHVS and CDR2 FQNEAQ. V was trimmed by 5 bases and J by 1 base, leaving 13 bases between them. The CDR3 runs 15 residues. The CDR3 nucleotides are TGTGCCAGCAGCCTAAGGACGAGGGGCACAGATACGCAGTATTTT. Protein: CASSLRTRGTDTQYF.

This clonotype was seen ten or more times. The chain carries TRBV6-1 and TRBJ1-1; D unresolved. Germline assignment: CDR1 MNHNS and CDR2 SASEGT. Trimming cost V 5 bases and J 3 bases, with 16 bases left between them. The CDR3 length is 15 residues. The CDR3, as DNA: TGTGCCAGCAGTCCTGACCGAGGCTGGTACACTGAAGCTTTCTTT. This encodes CASSPDRGWYTEAFF.

This clonotype was seen only a few times. The chain carries TRBV7-3 and TRBJ2-2; 11 nucleotides match TRBD2. Germline V gives CDR1 SGHTA, CDR2 FQGTGA. The V and J ends lost 4 bases and 0 bases, in that order; junction bases with no gene match: 7. This CDR3 is built from 18 residues. CDR3 loop: CASSSPGSGGANTGELFF. DNA for the CDR3: TGTGCCAGCAGCTCCCCGGGTAGCGGGGGGGCGAACACCGGGGAGCTGTTTTTT.

This clonotype was seen at least ten times. The chain is built from TRBV27 and TRBJ1-2; the match to TRBD1 covers 9 bases. Per the germline V gene, CDR1 is MNHEY and CDR2 is SMNVEV (reference sequence). There are 17 residues in the CDR3. V trimming: 6 bases; J trimming: 7 bases; junction bases outside the gene matches: 18. CDR3 region: CASRTLNRGRRGTGYTF. Written as DNA, the CDR3 is TGTGCCAGCAGAACGCTTAACAGGGGGCGGCGTGGGACTGGCTACACCTTC.

The rearrangement joins TRBV28 to TRBJ2-1; D gene unclear. CDR1 MDHEN and CDR2 SYDVKM come from the germline V gene. V lost 2 bases to trimming and J lost 6 bases, with 14 bases between them. The CDR3 totals 15 residues. The chain's CDR3 is CASSLSPQGSNEQFF. As DNA, the CDR3 is TGTGCCAGCAGTTTAAGTCCTCAAGGGTCCAATGAGCAGTTCTTC.

This clonotype was observed at least ten times. The chain links TRBV20-1 to TRBJ2-3, with D possibly matching TRBD2 (5 bases). Germline V CDR1 and CDR2: DFQATT, SNEGSKA (reference sequence). The CDR3 totals 13 residues. The ends were cut back, 6 bases at V and 2 bases at J, with 12 bases in the middle. CDR3 coding DNA: TGCAGTGCCCTTAGCGCTAACACAGATACGCAGTATTTT. This encodes CSALSANTDTQYF.

This clonotype was detected a few times. The V call is TRBV6-6, the J call TRBJ2-7; 11 bases line up with TRBD2. The V gene end was trimmed by 6 bases and the J gene end by 3 bases; junction bases not matched to a gene: 7. The CDR3 is 15 residues long. Per the germline V gene, CDR1 is MNHNY and CDR2 is SVGAGI (reference sequence). In DNA, the CDR3 is TGTGCCAGCAGCCAGGGGACTAGCGGTTACTACGAGCAGTACGTC. Amino acids: CASSQGTSGYYEQYV.

The table lists this clonotype with a few counts. The chain employs TRBV6-5 and TRBJ1-1; perhaps TRBD1 as D (5 bases). Germline V CDR1 and CDR2: MNHEY, SVGAGI. V dropped 2 bases and J dropped 5 bases, with 9 bases sitting between them. This CDR3 contains 13 residues. The CDR3 region is CASSYGGWTEAFF. In nucleotides, the CDR3 is TGTGCCAGCAGTTACGGGGGTTGGACTGAAGCTTTCTTT.